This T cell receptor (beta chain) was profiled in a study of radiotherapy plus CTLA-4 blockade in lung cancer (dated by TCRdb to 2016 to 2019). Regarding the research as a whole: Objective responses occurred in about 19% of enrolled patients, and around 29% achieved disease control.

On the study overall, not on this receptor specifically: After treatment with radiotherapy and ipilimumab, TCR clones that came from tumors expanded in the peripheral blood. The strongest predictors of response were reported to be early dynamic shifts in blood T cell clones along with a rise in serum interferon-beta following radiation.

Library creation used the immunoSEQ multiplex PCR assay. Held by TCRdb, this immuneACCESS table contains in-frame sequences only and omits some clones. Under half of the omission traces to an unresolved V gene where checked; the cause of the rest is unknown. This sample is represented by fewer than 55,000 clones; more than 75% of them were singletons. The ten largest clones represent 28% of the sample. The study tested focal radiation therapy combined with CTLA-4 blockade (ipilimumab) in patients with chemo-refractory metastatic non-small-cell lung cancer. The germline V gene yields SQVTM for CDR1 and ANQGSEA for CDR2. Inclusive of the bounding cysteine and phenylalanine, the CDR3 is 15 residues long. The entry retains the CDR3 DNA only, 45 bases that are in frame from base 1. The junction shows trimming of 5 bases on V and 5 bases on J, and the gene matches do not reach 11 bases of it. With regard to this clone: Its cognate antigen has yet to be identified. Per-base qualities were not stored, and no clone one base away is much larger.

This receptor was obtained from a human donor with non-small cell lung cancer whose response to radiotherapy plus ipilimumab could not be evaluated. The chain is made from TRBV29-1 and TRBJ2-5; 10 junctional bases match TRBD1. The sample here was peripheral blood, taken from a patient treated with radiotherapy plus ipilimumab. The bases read TGCAGCGTTTCCTCGCCGGGACAGGGGCGGGAGACCCAGTACTTC. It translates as CSVSSPGQGRETQYF.